These 30 T cell receptor beta chains originate from one sample sequenced in a study of cytomegalovirus exposure and HLA in healthy donors. PCR was performed using 60 Vbeta and 13 Jbeta primers. Using immunoSEQ multiplex PCR, the repertoire was profiled, and TCRdb retains in-frame clones only, with some absent. The sample lists 120,000 to 150,000 clones; roughly 80% were seen once. Source material: PBMCs. All receptors derive from a man between 35 and 55 years old in good health and CMV-seronegative.

For the CDR3, the DNA is TGTGCCAGCAGTTTCTTACTTGGTCAGCCCCAGCATTTT. Translating it yields CASSFLLGQPQHF. The chain links TRBV6-1 to TRBJ1-5; unclear D gene. Germline loops: CDR1 MNHNS, CDR2 SASEGT. Trimming pared 5 bases from V and 6 bases from J, leaving 11 bases between. CDR3 length: 13 residues.

The chain employs TRBV15 and TRBJ1-4; TRBD1 matches at 10 bases. CDR3 length: 14 amino acids. CDR1 and CDR2 from the germline V gene are LNHNV and YYDKDF (reference sequence). Trimming at V came to 5 bases and at J to 8 bases, leaving 5 bases not matched to a gene. As DNA, the CDR3 is TGTGCCACCAGCGGGGACAGGGGTTGGGAAAAACTGTTTTTT. Translating gives CATSGDRGWEKLFF.

This clone was found a few times. V usage is TRBV4-1 and J usage is TRBJ1-1, with D possibly TRBD1 on 5 matching bases. Trimming cost V 7 bases and J 0 bases, with 12 bases left between them. CDR1 and CDR2 from the germline V gene are MGHRA and YSYEKL. The length of the CDR3 is 14 residues. CDR3 in amino acids: CASTEAGMNTEAFF. Written as DNA, the CDR3 is TGCGCCAGCACCGAAGCAGGGATGAACACTGAAGCTTTCTTT.

The chain couples TRBV25-1 to TRBJ2-1, with 11 bases aligning to TRBD2. The CDR3 has 16 amino acids. CDR1 and CDR2 (germline): MGHDK, SYGVNS. V lost 8 bases, J lost 3 bases, and 9 bases stayed unmatched. The CDR3 region is CASGLAGGQVYNEQFF. In nucleotides, the CDR3 is TGTGCCAGCGGTCTAGCGGGGGGACAAGTCTACAATGAGCAGTTCTTC.

This chain joins TRBV30 and TRBJ1-2, with D unclear. Deletions cut 2 bases from V and 5 bases from J, with 9 bases between. The CDR3 covers 12 residues. Germline V gene lookup returns CDR1 GTSNPN and CDR2 SVGIG (reference sequence). CDR3 protein: CAWSLLLYGYTF. The CDR3 nucleotides read TGTGCCTGGAGTCTACTACTGTATGGCTACACCTTC.

This clone was seen only once. The genes are TRBV27 and TRBJ1-1, with 8 bases fitting TRBD1. Germline V lookup: CDR1 MNHEY, CDR2 SMNVEV (reference sequence). V gave up 7 bases and J gave up 1 base; unmatched junction bases: 2. The CDR3 consists of 13 residues. The DNA of the CDR3 is TGTGCCAGCACAGGGGGCGGGAACACTGAAGCTTTCTTT. Its translation: CASTGGGNTEAFF.

The CDR3 nucleotides are TGTGCCAGCAGCGTAGCGCCCCCGGGGAACAATGAGCAGTTCTTC. Residues: CASSVAPPGNNEQFF. J is TRBJ2-1 and V is TRBV9; D possibly corresponds to TRBD2 (5 bases). The CDR3 covers 15 residues. CDR1 is SGDLS and CDR2 is YYNGEE in the germline V gene. V was cut by 0 bases and J by 5 bases, with 12 bases left in between.

The chain joins TRBV7-8 to TRBJ1-2, with a tentative D call TRBD1 (5 bases). The CDR3 loop spans 16 amino acids. CDR1 is SGHVS, CDR2 FQNEAQ, per germline. The V and J ends lost 2 bases and 4 bases respectively, with 17 bases between them. The CDR3 loop is CASSLNRLGRVYGYTF. CDR3 DNA: TGTGCCAGCAGCTTAAATCGCCTGGGCAGGGTCTATGGCTACACCTTC.

V and J are TRBV11-2 and TRBJ2-1; 10 bases are shared with TRBD1. Per germline, CDR1 SGHAT and CDR2 FQNNGV. Trimming took 0 bases from V and 9 from J; bases not matched to a gene: 5. The CDR3 spans 15 residues. CDR3 sequence reads: CASSLDRQGAGEQFF. Here the CDR3 DNA reads TGTGCCAGCAGCTTAGATCGACAGGGGGCAGGTGAGCAGTTCTTC.

The rearrangement links TRBV2 to TRBJ1-6; 10 nucleotides align to TRBD1. Trimming removed 8 bases from V and 0 bases from J; junction bases left unmatched: 7. The CDR3 has 17 amino acids. The germline V gene encodes CDR1 SNHLY and CDR2 FYNNEI. CDR3 sequence (DNA): TGTGCCAGCTCAGGACAGGGGGTTTACTCCTATAATTCACCCCTCCACTTT. Protein product: CASSGQGVYSYNSPLHF.

This clone was detected once. The rearrangement joins TRBV7-9 to TRBJ2-7; 8 nucleotides agree with TRBD1. The germline V gene has CDR1 SEHNR and CDR2 FQNEAQ (reference sequence). The trim removed 6 bases at V and 0 bases at J, leaving 10 bases unmatched. This CDR3 has 16 residues. The CDR3 nucleotides are TGTGCCAGCAGTCCGCCCCCTGGACAGGGCTCCTACGAGCAGTACTTC. It yields the protein CASSPPPGQGSYEQYF.

The V and J genes are TRBV5-6 and TRBJ2-3; 8 positions match TRBD2. Germline CDR1 and CDR2: SGHDT and YYEEEE. This CDR3 has 15 amino acids. J gave up 7 bases and V 3 bases, and 10 bases lay outside the gene matches. The DNA for the CDR3 is TGTGCCAGCAGCTGGGGGGCCAGCGGGGGAAATACGCAGTATTTT. Its translation: CASSWGASGGNTQYF.

This clone came up once. V gene TRBV25-1 combines with J gene TRBJ2-2; 7 positions match TRBD1. Looked up from germline, CDR1 is MGHDK and CDR2 is SYGVNS. Trimming removed 7 bases from V and 6 bases from J; junction bases left unmatched: 8. The CDR3 totals 14 residues. DNA of the CDR3: TGTGCCAGCACCACAGGGGTGGATGCCGGGGAGCTGTTTTTT. Protein sequence: CASTTGVDAGELFF.

This clone was seen more than once but under ten times. CDR3 amino acids: CASSQDDPTGVRSNQPQHF. The DNA for the CDR3 is TGCGCCAGCAGCCAAGATGATCCGACAGGGGTAAGGAGTAATCAGCCCCAGCATTTT. The chain recombines TRBV4-1 with TRBJ1-5; 8 bases are a match to TRBD1. The trim removed 0 bases at V and 4 bases at J, leaving 14 bases unmatched. Germline-derived CDR1 and CDR2 are MGHRA and YSYEKL. The CDR3 spans 19 residues.

The rearrangement uses TRBV7-3 and TRBJ2-1, with a weak D call TRBD1 (6 bases). The germline CDR1 and CDR2 sequences are SGHTA and FQGTGA. Deletions cut 5 bases from V and 5 bases from J, with 10 bases between. The CDR3 spans 13 residues. The CDR3 DNA sequence: TGTGCCAGCAGCGTGAACAGGGACAATGAGCAGTTCTTC. The encoded protein is CASSVNRDNEQFF.

This chain links TRBV27 with TRBJ2-7; 8 bases are a match to TRBD1. J was trimmed by 0 bases and V by 5 bases; bases with no gene match: 9. CDR1 and CDR2 from the germline V gene are MNHEY and SMNVEV (reference sequence). The CDR3 is 16 amino acids. The CDR3 DNA sequence: TGTGCCAGCAGTCCTCACGTCGGGACAGGCTCCTACGAGCAGTACTTC. Its protein is CASSPHVGTGSYEQYF.

This clone was observed once. This sequence joins TRBV7-6 and TRBJ1-2; D gene ambiguous. The CDR3 is 13 amino acids. Trimming left V 5 bases short and J 8 bases short, with 15 bases between. Germline loops: CDR1 SGHVS, CDR2 FNYEAQ. CDR3 in DNA: TGTGCCAGCAGCCCCCAACCCCGGGAAGGCTACACCTTC. This translates into CASSPQPREGYTF.

V and J are TRBV5-4 and TRBJ2-7; the match to TRBD1 covers 9 bases. V lost 4 bases to trimming and J lost 4 bases; unmatched junction nucleotides: 9. CDR3 length equals 15 residues. Per the germline V gene, CDR1 is SGHNT and CDR2 is YYREEE (reference sequence). The CDR3 DNA reads TGTGCCAGCAGCAGCCCACAGGGGGCAGTTTACGAGCAGTACTTC. Protein sequence: CASSSPQGAVYEQYF.

The rearrangement joins TRBV2 to TRBJ2-5, with 9 nucleotides matching TRBD1. The DNA end lines up better with TRBJ2-7; the J call may be wrong. CDR3 length: 15 amino acids. Per germline, CDR1 SNHLY and CDR2 FYNNEI. CDR3 DNA: TGTGCCAGCAGTAGGGGGACAGGGAACTCCTACGAGCAGTACTTC. Protein sequence: CASSRGTGNSYEQYF.

CDR3 protein: CATGSGDTQYF. In nucleotides, the CDR3 is TGTGCCACGGGGTCGGGGGATACGCAGTATTTT. This chain connects TRBV7-2 to TRBJ2-3, with a weak D call TRBD2 (5 bases). The CDR3 is 11 amino acids. Germline V gene data show CDR1 as SGHTA and CDR2 as FQGNSA. Deletions cut 10 bases from V and 6 bases from J, with 11 bases between. The complete variable domain, with remaining parts taken from reference TRBV7-2 and TRBJ2-3, reads GAGVSQSPSNKVTEKGKDVELRCDPISGHTALYWYRQSLGQGLEFLIYFQGNSAPDKSGLPSDRFSAERTGGSVSTLTIQRTQQEDSAVYLCATGSGDTQYFGPGTRLTVL.

The chain couples TRBV18 to TRBJ1-1; maybe TRBD1 (5 bases). This CDR3 has 14 residues. The germline CDR1 and CDR2 sequences are KGHSH and LQKENI. V gave up 6 bases and J gave up 1 base, with 12 bases separating them. The CDR3 DNA reads as TGTGCCAGCTCCCCAGGGCCGCGGAACACTGAAGCTTTCTTT. It codes for CASSPGPRNTEAFF.

The chain recombines TRBV4-1 with TRBJ1-5, with unresolved D. Germline V gene data show CDR1 as MGHRA and CDR2 as YSYEKL. The V end lost 3 bases, the J end lost 3 bases, and 21 bases lay between the germline ends. The CDR3 runs to 18 residues. The CDR3 DNA reads TGCGCCAGCAGCCACAGTCAAATCGGACTGATCCTCAATCAGCCCCAGCATTTT. This translates into CASSHSQIGLILNQPQHF.

The J gene is TRBJ1-1, the V gene TRBV4-3; D gene unclear. Germline CDR1 is LGHNA and CDR2 is YSLEER. Deletions cut 0 bases from V and 0 bases from J, with 5 bases between. The CDR3 is made up of 14 amino acids. CDR3 residues: CASSQETLNTEAFF. DNA of the CDR3: TGCGCCAGCAGCCAAGAGACTTTGAACACTGAAGCTTTCTTT.

This chain connects TRBV7-2 to TRBJ2-3, with 10 nucleotides matching TRBD2. V shed 3 bases and J 2 bases; nucleotides not matched to a gene: 2. The CDR3 sequence is 15 residues long. CDR1 SGHTA and CDR2 FQGNSA come from the germline V gene. This chain's CDR3 is CASSFSGGPTDTQYF. CDR3 nucleotide sequence: TGTGCCAGCAGCTTTAGCGGGGGGCCCACAGATACGCAGTATTTT.

This clone was observed a few times. The rearrangement links TRBV2 to TRBJ1-1; no clear D gene. The CDR3 has 14 amino acids. Trimming removed 4 bases from V and 4 bases from J, with 13 bases in between. Germline CDR1 and CDR2: SNHLY and FYNNEI. CDR3 loop: CASSGRVSGTEAFF. The CDR3 DNA sequence: TGTGCCAGCAGTGGGCGGGTCAGTGGCACTGAAGCTTTCTTT.

V and J are TRBV7-9 and TRBJ2-1; 8 nucleotides match TRBD2. Trimming removed 0 bases from V and 1 base from J; junction bases left unmatched: 5. The CDR3 consists of 17 residues. Per the germline V gene, CDR1 is SEHNR and CDR2 is FQNEAQ (reference sequence). CDR3 residues: CASSLADERGSYNEQFF. Here the CDR3 DNA reads TGTGCCAGCAGCTTAGCGGATGAGCGGGGGTCCTACAATGAGCAGTTCTTC.

The V and J genes are TRBV28 and TRBJ2-7; D is possibly TRBD2 (6 bases). The CDR3 length is 14 residues. CDR1 and CDR2 from the germline V gene are MDHEN and SYDVKM. V was pared by 7 bases and J by 2 bases, with 15 bases between. This CDR3 reads CASKESSGPYEQYF. The CDR3, as DNA: TGTGCCAGCAAAGAGAGTAGCGGACCCTACGAGCAGTACTTC.

The chain carries TRBV11-3 and TRBJ2-3; D remains ambiguous. Germline V lookup: CDR1 SGHNT, CDR2 YENEEA. There are 15 residues in the CDR3. V dropped 5 bases and J dropped 1 base, with 13 bases sitting between them. CDR3 sequence reads: CASSSFDGGTDTQYF. The CDR3 nucleotides read TGTGCCAGCAGCAGTTTTGACGGAGGCACAGATACGCAGTATTTT.

This clone was picked up many times. The V call is TRBV6-1, the J call TRBJ2-1; 7 nucleotides line up with TRBD1. CDR3 size: 15 residues. After removal of 0 bases from V and 4 bases from J, the junction contained 3 bases not matched to a gene. From germline, CDR1 is MNHNS and CDR2 SASEGT. This CDR3 is CASSEAETGYNEQFF. The CDR3, as DNA: TGTGCCAGCAGTGAAGCGGAGACAGGGTACAATGAGCAGTTCTTC.

The gene calls are TRBV5-1 and TRBJ1-1, with D unclear. CDR3 size: 16 residues. CDR1 SGHRS and CDR2 YFSETQ come from the germline V gene. Deletions cut 1 base from V and 1 base from J, with 14 bases between. The CDR3 protein is CASSLLALAGNTEAFF. The DNA of the CDR3 is TGCGCCAGCAGCTTGTTGGCGCTGGCGGGGAACACTGAAGCTTTCTTT.